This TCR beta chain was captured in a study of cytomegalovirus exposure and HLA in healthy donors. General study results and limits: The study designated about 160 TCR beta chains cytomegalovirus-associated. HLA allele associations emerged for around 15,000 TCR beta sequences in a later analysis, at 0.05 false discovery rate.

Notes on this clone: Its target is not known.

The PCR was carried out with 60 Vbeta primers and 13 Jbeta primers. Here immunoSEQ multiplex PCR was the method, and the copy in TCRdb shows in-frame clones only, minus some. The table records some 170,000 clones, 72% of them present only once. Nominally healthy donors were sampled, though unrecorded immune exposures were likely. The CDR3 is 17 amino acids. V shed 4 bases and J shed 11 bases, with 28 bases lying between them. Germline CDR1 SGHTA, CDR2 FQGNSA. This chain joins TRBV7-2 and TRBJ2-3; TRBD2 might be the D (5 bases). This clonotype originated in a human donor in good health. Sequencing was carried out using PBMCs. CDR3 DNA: TGTGCCAGCAGCTCCGTCCTGTTACGGCCCCTCGGGATGTTGCAGTATTTT. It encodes CASSSVLLRPLGMLQYF.